The 15 T cell receptor beta chains below come from one sample, sequenced in a study of CD8+ T cells in alopecia areata. RNA extraction and reverse transcription yielded cDNA as sequencing template. The data were produced by immunoSEQ multiplex PCR, yet TCRdb's version contains in-frame clones alone and is incomplete. The sample shows over 150,000 clones, roughly 50% of them seen only once. The sample taken for sequencing was CD8+ T cells sorted from blood. The origin of the receptors is a human donor in good health.

The J gene is TRBJ2-5, the V gene TRBV10-3; D unresolved. Per the germline V gene, CDR1 is ENHRY and CDR2 is SYGVKD. The CDR3 has 11 amino acids. V was clipped by 0 bases and J by 5 bases, with 1 base between them. CDR3 DNA sequence: TGTGCCATCAGTGAGTCCGAGACCCAGTACTTC. It translates to CAISESETQYF.

The chain recombines TRBV2 with TRBJ2-5; D ambiguous. This CDR3 comprises 16 residues. Trimming removed 4 bases from V and 7 bases from J, with 22 bases in between. Germline V lookup: CDR1 SNHLY, CDR2 FYNNEI. The CDR3 DNA reads TGTGCCAGCAGTGTAGGTCTTAGAGACCCCTTCGGGACCCAGTACTTC. This sequence encodes CASSVGLRDPFGTQYF.

This clone was counted only a few times. The rearrangement joins TRBV7-9 to TRBJ2-3; D is unclear. The CDR3 has 12 residues. Germline lookup yields CDR1 SEHNR and CDR2 FQNEAQ (reference sequence). Between the trimmed V and J ends, which lost 10 bases and 2 bases, there was a span of 10 bases. CDR3 in amino acids: CAILTPTDTQYF. The CDR3 DNA reads as TGTGCCATCTTAACCCCCACAGATACGCAGTATTTT.

The chain employs TRBV27 and TRBJ1-5, with D maybe TRBD1 (6 bases). Germline-derived CDR1 and CDR2 are MNHEY and SMNVEV (reference sequence). The CDR3 loop spans 14 amino acids. Trimming removed 5 bases from V and 0 bases from J, with 8 bases in between. This CDR3 reads CASSHRDSNQPQHF. DNA for the CDR3: TGTGCCAGCAGTCACAGGGATAGCAATCAGCCCCAGCATTTT.

The chain couples TRBV4-2 to TRBJ2-7; D is uncertain. Germline V lookup: CDR1 LGHNA, CDR2 YNFKEQ. The V end was cut by 0 bases, the J end by 4 bases, with 7 bases between. The CDR3 totals 13 residues. This CDR3 is CASSQEGMYEQYF. DNA of the CDR3: TGTGCCAGCAGCCAAGAAGGGATGTACGAGCAGTACTTC.

V usage is TRBV5-4 and J usage is TRBJ2-5; D possibly corresponds to TRBD2 (7 bases). Germline V lookup: CDR1 SGHNT, CDR2 YYREEE (reference sequence). The CDR3 spans 12 residues. The V end was cut by 10 bases, the J end by 4 bases, with 14 bases between. As DNA, the CDR3 is TGTGCCTGGGGGGGGCTGGGAGAGACCCAGTACTTC. It specifies CAWGGLGETQYF. Full variable domain (outside the CDR3, taken from reference TRBV5-4 and TRBJ2-5): ETGVTQSPTHLIKTRGQQVTLRCSSQSGHNTVSWYQQALGQGPQFIFQYYREEENGRGNFPPRFSGLQFPNYSSELNVNALELDDSALYLCAWGGLGETQYFGPGTRLLVL.

V is TRBV5-4 and J is TRBJ1-1, with TRBD1 identical over 8 bases. The junction had 4 bases not matched to a gene; V was cut back by 0 bases and J by 3 bases. CDR1 is SGHNT and CDR2 is YYREEE in the germline V gene (reference sequence). The CDR3 spans 15 residues. CDR3 amino acids: CASSLGTGRDTEAFF. In nucleotides, the CDR3 is TGTGCCAGCAGCTTGGGGACAGGGCGGGACACTGAAGCTTTCTTT.

The chain uses TRBV5-1 and TRBJ2-2; D may match TRBD1 or TRBD2 (6 bases each). Trimming shortened V by 1 base and J by 9 bases, and 22 bases separated the two germline ends. CDR1 SGHRS and CDR2 YFSETQ come from the germline V gene. This CDR3 is 17 amino acids long. The CDR3 is CASSLWFAQGGERELFF. DNA for the CDR3: TGCGCCAGCAGCTTGTGGTTTGCACAGGGAGGTGAGAGGGAGCTGTTTTTT.

The sample holds one count of this clone. The genes are TRBV4-1 and TRBJ2-5; no clear D. V was shortened by 3 bases and J by 0 bases, with 5 bases between the two germline ends. CDR3 size: 13 residues. Germline V gene lookup returns CDR1 MGHRA and CDR2 YSYEKL. Here the CDR3 reads CASSHKYQETQYF. For the CDR3, the DNA is TGCGCCAGCAGCCACAAGTACCAAGAGACCCAGTACTTC.

V and J are TRBV28 and TRBJ1-5; 7 bases are shared with TRBD1. CDR3 size: 16 residues. Unmatched junction bases numbered 15, after V lost 5 bases and J lost 8 bases. Looked up from germline, CDR1 is MDHEN and CDR2 is SYDVKM. The CDR3 loop is CASSTRRTGGWKPQHF. Here the CDR3 DNA reads TGTGCCAGCAGTACCCGGCGGACAGGCGGGTGGAAGCCCCAGCATTTT.

This rearrangement joins TRBV7-2 to TRBJ2-7; perhaps TRBD1 as D (6 bases). The CDR3 consists of 15 residues. Germline CDR1 is SGHTA and CDR2 is FQGNSA. The V end was cut by 5 bases, the J end by 0 bases, with 14 bases between. The CDR3 reads CASSRQDRSSYEQYF. CDR3 in DNA: TGTGCCAGCAGCCGTCAAGACAGGAGCTCCTACGAGCAGTACTTC.

The rearrangement uses TRBV5-1 and TRBJ2-5; D ambiguous. CDR3 size: 14 residues. Germline loops: CDR1 SGHRS, CDR2 YFSETQ. V lost 5 bases, J lost 3 bases, and 14 bases lay in between. For the CDR3, the DNA is TGCGCCAGCAGGGGTCGCAGTTCGGAAGAGACCCAGTACTTC. It yields the protein CASRGRSSEETQYF.

The chain joins TRBV2 to TRBJ2-3, with D possibly TRBD2 on 6 matching bases. The CDR3 is 15 amino acids. The ends were cut back, 4 bases at V and 2 bases at J, with 13 bases in the middle. The V gene's germline CDR1 is SNHLY and CDR2 FYNNEI. The CDR3, as DNA: TGTGCCAGCAGTGGGGGAGGTGGCCCCACAGATACGCAGTATTTT. Protein product: CASSGGGGPTDTQYF. The variable domain in full, with the rest retrieved from reference TRBV2 and TRBJ2-3, is EPEVTQTPSHQVTQMGQEVILRCVPISNHLYFYWYRQILGQKVEFLVSFYNNEISEKSEIFDDQFSVERPDGSNFTLKIRSTKLEDSAMYFCASSGGGGPTDTQYFGPGTRLTVL.

This clone was picked up one time. The chain has TRBV2 and TRBJ2-5; maybe TRBD2 (7 bases). This CDR3 region has 14 residues. CDR1 is SNHLY, CDR2 FYNNEI, per germline. Trimming pared 8 bases from V and 1 base from J, leaving 14 bases between. CDR3 nucleotides: TGTGCCAGCTCGAGGGGGGGCGGCCAAGAGACCCAGTACTTC. Residues: CASSRGGGQETQYF.

The chain joins TRBV5-6 to TRBJ2-2, with D unclear. Trimming took off 0 bases at V and 6 bases at J, with 6 bases between the two ends. This CDR3 has 13 amino acids. Germline V gene sequence: CDR1 SGHDT, CDR2 YYEEEE. Written as DNA, the CDR3 is TGTGCCAGCAGCTTGGGCACTCCCGGGGAGCTGTTTTTT. Encoded protein: CASSLGTPGELFF.